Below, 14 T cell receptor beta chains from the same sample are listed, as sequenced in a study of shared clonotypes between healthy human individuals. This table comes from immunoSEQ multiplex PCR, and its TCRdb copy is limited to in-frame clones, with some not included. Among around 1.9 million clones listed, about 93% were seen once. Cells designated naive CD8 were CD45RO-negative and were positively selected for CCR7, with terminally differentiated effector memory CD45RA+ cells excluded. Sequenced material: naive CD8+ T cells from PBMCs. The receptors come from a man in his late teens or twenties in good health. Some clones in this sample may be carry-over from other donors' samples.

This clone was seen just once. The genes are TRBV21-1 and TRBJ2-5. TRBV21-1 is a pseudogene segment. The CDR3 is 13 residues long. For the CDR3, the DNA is TGTGCCAGCAGCGAAAGACCCCAAGAGACCCAGTACTTC. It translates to CASSERPQETQYF.

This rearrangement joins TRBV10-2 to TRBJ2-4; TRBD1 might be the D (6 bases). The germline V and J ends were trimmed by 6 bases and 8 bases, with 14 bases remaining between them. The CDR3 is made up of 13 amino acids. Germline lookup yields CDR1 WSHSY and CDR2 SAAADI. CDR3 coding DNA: TGCGCCAGCAGCCTGAACAGGGCTCACATTCAGTACTTC. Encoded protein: CASSLNRAHIQYF.

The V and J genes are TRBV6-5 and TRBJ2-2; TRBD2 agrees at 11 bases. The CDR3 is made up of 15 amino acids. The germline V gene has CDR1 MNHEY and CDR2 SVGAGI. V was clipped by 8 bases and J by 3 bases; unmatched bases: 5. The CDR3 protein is CASGTGLADTGELFF. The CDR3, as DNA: TGTGCCAGCGGGACGGGACTAGCGGACACCGGGGAGCTGTTTTTT.

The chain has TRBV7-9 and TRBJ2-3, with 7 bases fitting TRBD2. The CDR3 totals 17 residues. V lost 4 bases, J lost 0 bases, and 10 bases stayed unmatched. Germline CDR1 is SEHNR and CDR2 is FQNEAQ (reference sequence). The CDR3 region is CASSSQSYSGSTDTQYF. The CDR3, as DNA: TGTGCCAGCAGCTCCCAGAGTTATAGCGGGAGCACAGATACGCAGTATTTT.

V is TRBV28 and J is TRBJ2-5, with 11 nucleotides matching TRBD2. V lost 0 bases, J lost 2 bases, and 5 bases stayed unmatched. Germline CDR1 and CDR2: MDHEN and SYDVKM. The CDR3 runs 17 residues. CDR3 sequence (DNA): TGTGCCAGCAGTTTATGGGGGACTAGCGGTTTTCAAGAGACCCAGTACTTC. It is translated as CASSLWGTSGFQETQYF. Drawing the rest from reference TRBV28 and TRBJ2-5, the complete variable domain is DVKVTQSSRYLVKRTGEKVFLECVQDMDHENMFWYRQDPGLGLRLIYFSYDVKMKEKGDIPEGYSVSREKKERFSLILESASTNQTSMYLCASSLWGTSGFQETQYFGPGTRLLVL.

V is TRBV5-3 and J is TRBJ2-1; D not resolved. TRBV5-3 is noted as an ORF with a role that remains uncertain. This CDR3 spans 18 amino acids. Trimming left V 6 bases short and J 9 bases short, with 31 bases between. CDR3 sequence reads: CARTKFPARRKFTVEQFF. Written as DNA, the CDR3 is TGTGCCAGAACCAAATTCCCAGCCAGGCGGAAATTTACGGTTGAGCAGTTCTTC.

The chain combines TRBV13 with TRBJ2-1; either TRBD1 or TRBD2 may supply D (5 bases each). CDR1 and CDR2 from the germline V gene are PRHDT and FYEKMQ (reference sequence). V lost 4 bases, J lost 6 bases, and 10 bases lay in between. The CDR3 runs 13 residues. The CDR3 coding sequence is TGTGCCAGCAGCTCAGGGAGAGCCAATGAGCAGTTCTTC. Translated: CASSSGRANEQFF.

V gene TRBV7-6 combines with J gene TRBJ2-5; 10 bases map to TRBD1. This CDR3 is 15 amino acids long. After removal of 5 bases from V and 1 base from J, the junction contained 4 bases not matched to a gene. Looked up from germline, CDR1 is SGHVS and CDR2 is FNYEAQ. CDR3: CASSSRTGGQETQYF. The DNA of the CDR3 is TGTGCCAGCAGCAGTAGGACAGGGGGCCAAGAGACCCAGTACTTC.

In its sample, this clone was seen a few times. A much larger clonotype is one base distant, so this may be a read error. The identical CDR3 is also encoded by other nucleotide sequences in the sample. This CDR3 is CASSSNTEAFF. The CDR3 nucleotides are TGTGCCAGCAGCTCGAACACTGAAGCTTTCTTT. The rearrangement uses TRBV5-6 and TRBJ1-1; D remains ambiguous. The CDR3 covers 11 residues. V was trimmed by 3 bases and J by 1 base, leaving 1 base between them. Germline V gene data show CDR1 as SGHDT and CDR2 as YYEEEE. The entire variable domain, with the rest obtained from reference TRBV5-6 and TRBJ1-1, is as follows: DAGVTQSPTHLIKTRGQQVTLRCSPKSGHDTVSWYQQALGQGPQFIFQYYEEEERQRGNFPDRFSGHQFPNYSSELNVNALLLGDSALYLCASSSNTEAFFGQGTRLTVV.

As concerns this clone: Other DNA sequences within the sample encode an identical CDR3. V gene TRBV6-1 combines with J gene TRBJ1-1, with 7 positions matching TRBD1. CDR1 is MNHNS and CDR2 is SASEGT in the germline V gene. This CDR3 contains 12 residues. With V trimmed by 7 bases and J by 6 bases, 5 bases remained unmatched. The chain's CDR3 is CASIRQGPEAFF. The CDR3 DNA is TGTGCCAGCATCAGACAGGGCCCTGAAGCTTTCTTT.

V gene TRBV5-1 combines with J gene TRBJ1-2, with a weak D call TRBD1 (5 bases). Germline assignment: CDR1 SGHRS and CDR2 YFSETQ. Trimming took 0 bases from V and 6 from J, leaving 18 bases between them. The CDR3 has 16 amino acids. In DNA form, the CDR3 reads TGCGCCAGCAGCTTGGCTGGGGCAGCCGTGGGAGATGGCTACACCTTC. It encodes CASSLAGAAVGDGYTF.

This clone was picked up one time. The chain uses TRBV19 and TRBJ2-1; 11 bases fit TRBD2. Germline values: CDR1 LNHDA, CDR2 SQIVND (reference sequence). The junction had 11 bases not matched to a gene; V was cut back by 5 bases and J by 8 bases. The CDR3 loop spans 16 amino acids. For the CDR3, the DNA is TGTGCCAGTAGTCCCCGGACTAGCGGGTTCGGGCATGAGCAGTTCTTC. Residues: CASSPRTSGFGHEQFF.

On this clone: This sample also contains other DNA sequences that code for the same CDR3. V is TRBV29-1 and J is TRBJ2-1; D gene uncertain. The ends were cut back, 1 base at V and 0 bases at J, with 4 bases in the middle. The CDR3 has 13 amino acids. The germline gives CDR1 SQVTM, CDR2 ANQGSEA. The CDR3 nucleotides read TGCAGCGTTGAAGTGGTCTCCTACAATGAGCAGTTCTTC. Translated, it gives CSVEVVSYNEQFF.

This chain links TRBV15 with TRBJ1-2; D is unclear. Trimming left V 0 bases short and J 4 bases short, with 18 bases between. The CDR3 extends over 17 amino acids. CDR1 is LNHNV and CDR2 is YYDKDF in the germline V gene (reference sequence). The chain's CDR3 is CATSRDLGSLVSYGYTF. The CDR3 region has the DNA TGTGCCACCAGCAGAGATCTCGGGTCCCTAGTGAGCTATGGCTACACCTTC. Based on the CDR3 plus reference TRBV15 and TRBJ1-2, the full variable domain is DAMVIQNPRYQVTQFGKPVTLSCSQTLNHNVMYWYQQKSSQAPKLLFHYYDKDFNNEADTPDNFQSRRPNTSFCFLDIRSPGLGDTAMYLCATSRDLGSLVSYGYTFGSGTRLTVV.